The T cell receptor beta chain under discussion was sequenced for a study of glioma-infiltrating T cells after dendritic cell vaccination. PBMC sampling occurred before vaccination, two weeks after the third dose, and at progression. The PCR used 60 V beta and 13 J beta primers. Data came from immunoSEQ multiplex PCR; TCRdb stores just in-frame clones and leaves some out. The table lists 60,000 to 70,000 clones, more than 75% of them singletons. Whole-study results and caveats: Patients with more pretreatment TILs had longer time to progression and survival.

The CDR3 covers 13 residues. V lost 4 bases, J lost 3 bases, and 11 bases lay in between. Looked up from germline, CDR1 is SGHKS and CDR2 is YYEKEE (reference sequence). As concerns this clone: Antigen specificity is unknown.

This receptor was obtained from a human donor with glioblastoma. This chain joins TRBV5-5 and TRBJ2-7, with D perhaps TRBD1 (5 bases). This sample comprised blood, obtained before dendritic cell vaccination. The CDR3 DNA reads TGTGCCAGCAGCCGACAGCTCTTCTACGAGCAGTACTTC. It specifies CASSRQLFYEQYF.